The following is a T cell receptor beta chain sequence with its context. Its antigen is not yet known. Base qualities are missing; no much larger clone stands one base away. The data belong to a study of blood T cells in healthy people across ages (dated by TCRdb to 2014 to 2015). For context, the study as a whole: Template switching captured roughly one uniquely barcoded TCR beta cDNA molecule per two T cells in model experiments. Using deep sequencing normalized with unique cDNA molecular identifiers, the study measured how TCR beta repertoire diversity changes with age. The donors were split into four age groups: young (average 16 years), middle-aged (about 40), aged (roughly 60) and long-lived (about 82). Using the same blood draw, the study looked at two additional independent replicas of 1 million unique cDNA reads for two donors, one aged 18 to 30 and the other aged 80 or older.

Broader findings and caveats from the paper: Observed TCR beta diversity correlated strongly with the percentage of naive T cells measured by flow cytometry. Conclusive comparison of naive and antigen-experienced compartments was prevented by the profiling of bulk unsorted PBMCs. Estimates of total diversity based on one million sequenced T cells were considered lower bounds and underestimates. The CMV infection status of donors was not known, potentially confounding age-related changes in expanded clonotypes. Compared with the aged group, the long-lived group had more naive CD4+ T cells, fewer expanded clones and increased TCR diversity, suggesting age selection. As age increased, observed TCR beta diversity per million T cells dropped in a roughly linear way, and a significant reduction was already evident by age about 40.

The approximately 39 donors, aged 6 to 90 years, were systemically healthy Caucasian individuals from Russia. Around 10 milliliters of peripheral blood were collected from each donor into EDTA-treated Vacutainer tubes. PBMCs were isolated by Ficoll-Paque density-gradient centrifugation, with at least 6 million obtained per sample. Trizol reagent was used to extract total RNA from the PBMCs, yielding at least 5.5 micrograms per sample. The percentages of naive CD45RAhigh/CD27high T cells were determined by flow cytometry on a PBMC aliquot from every donor. The library was generated by 5' RACE. The sequencer listed for this sample is Illumina HiSeq 2500. A second PCR of roughly 7 to 12 cycles was run with a J-beta primer mix and a sample-barcoded 5' primer. A template-switch 5' adaptor carrying 12 random nucleotides introduced a unique molecular identifier onto each TCR beta cDNA molecule. Each sample yielded at least 3 million CDR3-containing paired-end reads. First-strand cDNA was synthesized from all RNA with the Mint cDNA synthesis kit, primed by a TRBC-specific oligonucleotide. Following uracil-DNA glycosylase treatment, all cDNA underwent a first 18-cycle PCR with the universal primers M1SS and BC2_uni_R. The original pipeline was this. For normalization, 1 million high-quality reads were randomly selected from each sample, with every read carrying a distinct molecular identifier. Reads with shared molecular identifiers were discarded instead of being binned into consensus sequences. MiTCR, set to a Q25 quality threshold and the strictest error-elimination algorithm, was used for CDR3 identification, clonotype clustering and error correction. Lower-bound total TCR beta diversity was estimated with a nonparametric unseen species model using Euler transformation. In TCRdb, the public reads were trimmed at Q25 with fastp and aligned with MiXCR, with productive beta chains retained. Merged by CDR3 protein, the rows form single entries marked with the most common genes and DNA. TCRdb's processing, not the authors', yielded these V and J calls. Recorded for this sample are more than 450,000 distinct CDR3 sequences; about 25% of them occurred a single time. The ten biggest clones cover 3% to 4.5% of the sample.

A further study also used this sample, focusing on T cells of mothers and their children. The second study's authors report: Nine systemically healthy Caucasian individuals served as donors, namely three mothers together with their six children. cDNA synthesis consumed the entire amount of extracted RNA, loaded at about 1.5 ug RNA in each 15 ul reaction. In the second PCR, the M1S primer added sample barcodes and 2-4 random nucleotides. More than 8 million TCR beta CDR3 reads were obtained from each mother, and several million reads were obtained from each child. Thymic selection shapes the output of TCR recombination in a similar way in related and unrelated pairs, and inherited differences have a minor effect. Related mother-child pairs always showed normalized repertoire overlap that was slightly higher than in unrelated mother-child pairs, though the difference was never significant. Persistent microchimeric T cell clones were not detected, at a sensitivity of 95 to 100 clones per million clonotypes. To look for features that set related mother-child pairs apart from unrelated individuals, the researchers ran deep NGS to compare the TCR beta repertoires of mothers and children. Mothers averaged around 43 +/- 4 years of age and children averaged approximately 12 +/- 4 years. After adapters were ligated using NEBNext reagents, the libraries underwent 100+100 nt paired-end sequencing on an Illumina HiSeq 2000. Mother and child libraries were prepared a month apart and sequenced in separate runs to prevent cross-contamination. Between roughly 500,000 and 2,300,000 distinct TCR beta clonotypes were identified per donor. Naive TCR beta clonotypes were estimated from low-frequency clonotypes matched to each donor's FACS-determined naive share, without sorting.

The origin of this receptor is a boy between 2 and 10 years old in good health. The sequencing input was blood.

The CDR3 reads as follows: CASTALAGWGGQGYGYTF. In nucleotides, the sequence is TGTGCCAGCACCGCTCTGGCTGGATGGGGGGGACAGGGCTATGGCTACACCTTC. The chain couples TRBV11-2 to TRBJ1-2; the central 9 bases match TRBD1. CDR1 and CDR2, per the germline V gene, are SGHAT and FQNNGV. The CDR3 goes from the cysteine to the phenylalanine over 18 residues. The only DNA kept is the CDR3, 54 bases in frame from the first base. After removal of 7 bases from V and 4 bases from J, the junction retains 19 bases not matched to a gene.